What follows are 29 T cell receptor beta chains derived from one specimen sequenced in a study of T cell responses to AZD1222 COVID-19 vaccine. Profiling relied on immunoSEQ multiplex PCR, and the TCRdb table lists in-frame clones only, not all of them. This repertoire shows around 140,000 clones, around 90% found once; its top ten account for around 5.9%. Sample: peripheral blood, taken on day 0 of AZD1222 vaccination. The receptors shown here come from an adult in good health.

V usage is TRBV28 and J usage is TRBJ2-5; tentatively, D is TRBD2 (5 bases). In germline, CDR1 is MDHEN, CDR2 SYDVKM. The V end was cut by 5 bases, the J end by 5 bases, with 18 bases between. CDR3 length: 15 residues. The CDR3 is CASSATGVSGETQYF. The CDR3 bases are TGTGCCAGCAGTGCAACCGGGGTCAGTGGGGAGACCCAGTACTTC. The entire variable domain, with the rest obtained from reference TRBV28 and TRBJ2-5, is as follows: DVKVTQSSRYLVKRTGEKVFLECVQDMDHENMFWYRQDPGLGLRLIYFSYDVKMKEKGDIPEGYSVSREKKERFSLILESASTNQTSMYLCASSATGVSGETQYFGPGTRLLVL.

The V and J genes are TRBV11-1 and TRBJ1-1; D may be TRBD1 (6 bases). V shed 5 bases and J shed 9 bases, with 19 bases lying between them. The CDR3 runs to 14 residues. Germline V lookup: CDR1 SGHAT, CDR2 FQDESV (reference sequence). CDR3 loop: CASSRASVGAKAFF. The CDR3 bases are TGTGCCAGCAGCCGCGCATCGGTGGGGGCTAAAGCTTTCTTT.

This clone has more than one count but fewer than ten. For the CDR3, the DNA is TGCAGCGTTGTGGCGACCCACACTGAAGCTTTCTTT. Translating gives CSVVATHTEAFF. The V gene is TRBV29-1, the J gene TRBJ1-1; D is unresolved. V was clipped by 4 bases and J by 3 bases, with 9 bases between them. CDR1 and CDR2 from the germline V gene are SQVTM and ANQGSEA. This CDR3 contains 12 residues. Based on the CDR3 plus reference TRBV29-1 and TRBJ1-1, the full variable domain is SAVISQKPSRDICQRGTSLTIQCQVDSQVTMMFWYRQQPGQSLTLIATANQGSEATYESGFVIDKFPISRPNLTFSTLTVSNMSPEDSSIYLCSVVATHTEAFFGQGTRLTVV.

The chain recombines TRBV19 with TRBJ2-1, with D perhaps TRBD2 (7 bases). The CDR3 totals 15 residues. The V and J ends lost 3 bases and 7 bases respectively, with 16 bases between them. Germline loops: CDR1 LNHDA, CDR2 SQIVND (reference sequence). In DNA form, the CDR3 reads TGTGCCAGTAGTATTAGAGGGGGGAGGGCGAATGAGCAGTTCTTC. Its translation is CASSIRGGRANEQFF.

The chain employs TRBV5-4 and TRBJ1-6; 8 bases align to TRBD1. The CDR3 contains 14 residues. With 4 bases clipped from V and 6 bases from J, the junction kept 3 bases outside the gene matches. The germline V gene has CDR1 SGHNT and CDR2 YYREEE (reference sequence). This CDR3 reads CASSIDRGNSPLHF. CDR3 nucleotides: TGTGCCAGCAGCATTGACAGGGGTAATTCACCCCTCCACTTT.

This clone appeared a single time. The chain recombines TRBV6-6 with TRBJ1-3, with 8 nucleotides matching TRBD1. This CDR3 has 15 amino acids. Germline values: CDR1 MNHNY, CDR2 SVGAGI (reference sequence). Germline trimming cut 4 bases from V and 1 base from J; bases unmatched to any gene: 3. DNA for the CDR3: TGTGCCAGCAGTTTGGACAGGGTATCTGGAAACACCATATATTTT. This gives the protein CASSLDRVSGNTIYF.

The rearrangement uses TRBV19 and TRBJ2-5; D ambiguous. Germline lookup yields CDR1 LNHDA and CDR2 SQIVND (reference sequence). Trimming took off 5 bases at V and 4 bases at J, with 17 bases between the two ends. This CDR3 is 15 amino acids long. The CDR3 is CASSDPTFGGETQYF. CDR3 nucleotides: TGTGCCAGTAGTGACCCGACATTCGGCGGAGAGACCCAGTACTTC.

This clone occurred a few times. V usage is TRBV6-6 and J usage is TRBJ1-5; 9 bases agree with TRBD1. There are 17 residues in the CDR3. V dropped 5 bases and J dropped 2; count of bases not matched to a gene: 10. Per the germline V gene, CDR1 is MNHNY and CDR2 is SVGAGI (reference sequence). In nucleotides, the CDR3 is TGTGCCAGCAGTCGGACAGGGGAGGCTGGAGGCAATCAGCCCCAGCATTTT. Residues: CASSRTGEAGGNQPQHF.

Note on this clone: The junction differs from germline at one of its ends, possibly a read error. This rearrangement joins TRBV12-3 or TRBV12-4 to TRBJ1-1; D call uncertain. The CDR3 is 12 residues long. The CDR3 region is CASSFLPVLGDF. The DNA of the CDR3 is TGTGCCAGCAGTTTTTTACCCGTTCTTGGGGACTTT.

The rearrangement uses TRBV30 and TRBJ2-7, with a tentative D call TRBD1 (5 bases). Germline lookup yields CDR1 GTSNPN and CDR2 SVGIG (reference sequence). The CDR3 runs 18 residues. V was pared by 2 bases and J by 0 bases, with 23 bases between. The CDR3 nucleotides read TGTGCCTGGAGTCCGCCCCCTGGACACCAAAGAAGCTCCTACGAGCAGTACTTC. It translates to CAWSPPPGHQRSSYEQYF.

The chain couples TRBV5-8 to TRBJ2-7, with TRBD1 as a possible D gene (6 bases). V dropped 2 bases and J dropped 6 bases, with 9 bases sitting between them. Looked up from germline, CDR1 is SGHTS and CDR2 is YDEGEE. The CDR3 consists of 12 residues. The CDR3, as DNA: TGTGCCAGCAGCTTCCAGGGGCTCGAGCAGTACTTC. Amino acid sequence: CASSFQGLEQYF. Full variable domain (remainder filled in from reference TRBV5-8 and TRBJ2-7): EAGVTQSPTHLIKTRGQQATLRCSPISGHTSVYWYQQALGLGLQFLLWYDEGEERNRGNFPPRFSGRQFPNYSSELNVNALELEDSALYLCASSFQGLEQYFGPGTRLTVT.

The chain joins TRBV2 to TRBJ1-5, with D perhaps TRBD1 (6 bases). V dropped 5 bases and J dropped 6 bases, with 11 bases sitting between them. The germline V gene encodes CDR1 SNHLY and CDR2 FYNNEI. The CDR3 has 13 amino acids. The CDR3 DNA is TGTGCCAGCAGTAATGGGGGGGCTCAGCCCCAGCATTTT. Translated, it gives CASSNGGAQPQHF.

J is TRBJ1-2 and V is TRBV13; a weak D match, TRBD1 (5 bases). Trimming shortened V by 5 bases and J by 6 bases, and 13 bases separated the two germline ends. CDR3 length: 13 amino acids. CDR1 is PRHDT, CDR2 FYEKMQ, per germline (reference sequence). CDR3 nucleotide sequence: TGTGCCAGCAGCCCCTCGGGACCGGATGGCTACACCTTC. It encodes CASSPSGPDGYTF.

The chain is built from TRBV20-1 and TRBJ1-2; perhaps TRBD1 as D (6 bases). Trimming cost V 3 bases and J 10 bases, with 18 bases left between them. The CDR3 is 13 residues long. Germline V CDR1 and CDR2: DFQATT, SNEGSKA (reference sequence). The CDR3 protein is CSASDLGHNLYTF. DNA of the CDR3: TGCAGTGCTAGTGACCTGGGACACAATCTCTACACCTTC.

The rearrangement links TRBV4-3 to TRBJ1-1; no clear D. Germline V lookup: CDR1 LGHNA, CDR2 YSLEER. V dropped 0 bases and J dropped 4 bases, with 9 bases sitting between them. The length of the CDR3 is 14 residues. Here the CDR3 reads CASSQDRLGTEAFF. CDR3 coding DNA: TGCGCCAGCAGCCAAGATCGACTGGGCACTGAAGCTTTCTTT.

This chain joins TRBV2 and TRBJ1-4; D possibly corresponds to TRBD1 (5 bases). This CDR3 comprises 15 residues. Germline values: CDR1 SNHLY, CDR2 FYNNEI. V lost 6 bases, J lost 1 base, and 12 bases lay in between. The CDR3 DNA follows: TGTGCCAGCAGCCGGGACCGGGGAACTAATGAAAAACTGTTTTTT. Translated: CASSRDRGTNEKLFF.

This clone was counted between two and nine times. The chain is built from TRBV30 and TRBJ2-1; 8 positions match TRBD2. Germline trimming cut 2 bases from V and 8 bases from J; bases unmatched to any gene: 8. The CDR3 is 14 residues long. Germline CDR1 reads GTSNPN; CDR2 reads SVGIG (reference sequence). Written as DNA, the CDR3 is TGTGCCTGGAGTTTAGGACTAGCTACCGATGAGCAGTTCTTC. Translation gives CAWSLGLATDEQFF.

The rearrangement uses TRBV5-6 and TRBJ2-1, with D possibly being TRBD1 (5 bases). The length of the CDR3 is 16 residues. V was cut by 4 bases and J by 1 base, with 15 bases left in between. Germline values: CDR1 SGHDT, CDR2 YYEEEE. CDR3 nucleotide sequence: TGTGCCAGCAGCGTGAGCGTAGGGGTTTCCTACAATGAGCAGTTCTTC. It encodes CASSVSVGVSYNEQFF.

V is TRBV3-1 (or the pseudogene TRBV3-2) and J is TRBJ2-1; 12 bases align to TRBD2. V trimming: 0 bases; J trimming: 9 bases; junction bases outside the gene matches: 9. CDR3 length: 17 residues. In germline, CDR1 is LGHDT, CDR2 YNNKEL (reference sequence). This CDR3 reads CASSQELASGGAREQFF. Here the CDR3 DNA reads TGTGCCAGCAGCCAAGAGCTTGCTAGCGGGGGGGCGCGTGAGCAGTTCTTC.

V gene TRBV7-3 combines with J gene TRBJ1-5; D not resolved. V shed 3 bases and J shed 9 bases, with 12 bases lying between them. CDR1 SGHTA and CDR2 FQGTGA come from the germline V gene. This CDR3 has 13 residues. In nucleotides, the CDR3 is TGTGCCAGCAGCTTTGGAAGAGATCGGCCCCAGCATTTT. It is translated as CASSFGRDRPQHF.

The rearrangement links TRBV2 to TRBJ1-4; D is possibly TRBD1 (6 bases). V lost 6 bases and J lost 8, with 16 bases in between. CDR3 length equals 14 residues. Germline CDR1 SNHLY, CDR2 FYNNEI. CDR3 sequence reads: CASSPTTTGEKLFF. In DNA form, the CDR3 reads TGTGCCAGCAGCCCGACAACCACAGGGGAAAAACTGTTTTTT.

This chain joins TRBV2 and TRBJ2-1; D is ambiguous. V was trimmed by 7 bases and J by 1 base, leaving 14 bases between them. This CDR3 spans 15 amino acids. Germline V CDR1 and CDR2: SNHLY, FYNNEI. CDR3 protein: CASMSRPLSYNEQFF. In nucleotides, the CDR3 is TGTGCCAGCATGTCACGTCCTTTATCCTACAATGAGCAGTTCTTC.

This sequence joins TRBV28 and TRBJ1-1; D perhaps matches TRBD1 (5 bases). The CDR3 is 12 amino acids. Per germline, CDR1 MDHEN and CDR2 SYDVKM. V lost 7 bases, J lost 1 base, and 7 bases lay in between. The CDR3 coding sequence is TGTGCCAGCAACCAGGGGAACACTGAAGCTTTCTTT. Translated: CASNQGNTEAFF.

The chain carries TRBV20-1 and TRBJ1-1, with D unresolved. The germline gives CDR1 DFQATT, CDR2 SNEGSKA (reference sequence). Trimming took 3 bases from V and 4 from J, leaving 15 bases between them. The CDR3 has 14 amino acids. The CDR3 nucleotides read TGCAGTGCTAGTGCCTCCGGGCATAGCACTGAAGCTTTCTTT. Protein: CSASASGHSTEAFF.

J is TRBJ2-7 and V is TRBV19; 9 positions agree with TRBD2. The CDR3 totals 14 residues. Germline V gives CDR1 LNHDA, CDR2 SQIVND (reference sequence). V trimming: 6 bases; J trimming: 3 bases; junction bases outside the gene matches: 6. The CDR3 here is CASREAGGLYEQYF. In DNA form, the CDR3 reads TGTGCCAGTAGGGAAGCGGGGGGCCTCTACGAGCAGTACTTC.

V is TRBV10-1 and J is TRBJ2-5; TRBD2 might be the D (5 bases). CDR3 length equals 15 residues. The V and J ends lost 4 bases and 1 base respectively, with 13 bases between them. CDR1 is WNHNN, CDR2 SYGVQD, per germline (reference sequence). For the CDR3, the DNA is TGCGCCAGCAGTGGGAGCGGTCTCACCCAAGAGACCCAGTACTTC. Protein sequence: CASSGSGLTQETQYF.

The V and J genes are TRBV5-1 and TRBJ1-5; D is ambiguous. The CDR3 is 15 residues long. V was shortened by 0 bases and J by 5 bases, with 12 bases between the two germline ends. From germline, CDR1 is SGHRS and CDR2 YFSETQ. In nucleotides, the CDR3 is TGCGCCAGCAGCTTGGTACCGTTAAGCGATCAGCCCCAGCATTTT. Translated, it gives CASSLVPLSDQPQHF.

This chain connects TRBV12-2 to TRBJ2-7; TRBD2 is the table's D call and was not checked against the DNA. TRBV12-2 is designated a pseudogene. This CDR3 has 14 residues. Here the CDR3 reads CASRFGPSSYEQYF. The CDR3, as DNA: TGTGCAAGTCGCTTTGGTCCGAGCTCCTACGAGCAGTACTTC.

This sequence joins TRBV19 and TRBJ1-6; perhaps TRBD1 as D (5 bases). The CDR3 extends over 13 amino acids. Germline CDR1 and CDR2: LNHDA and SQIVND (reference sequence). V dropped 6 bases and J dropped 8 bases, with 11 bases sitting between them. The chain's CDR3 is CASRGDQYSPLHF. Here the CDR3 DNA reads TGTGCCAGTAGGGGGGACCAATATTCACCCCTCCACTTT. The variable domain in full, completed from reference TRBV19 and TRBJ1-6, reads DGGITQSPKYLFRKEGQNVTLSCEQNLNHDAMYWYRQDPGQGLRLIYYSQIVNDFQKGDIAEGYSVSREKKESFPLTVTSAQKNPTAFYLCASRGDQYSPLHFGNGTRLTVT.